These 26 T cell receptor beta chains were sequenced from one sample in a study of blood T cell repertoires in COVID-19. Only in-frame clones appear in the TCRdb table, and some are missing; sequencing was by immunoSEQ multiplex PCR. The data contain 250,000 to 300,000 clones, 75% to 85% of them singletons. The sequenced material came from peripheral blood. These receptors were obtained from a man in his fifties or sixties with active or convalescent COVID-19.

Concerning this clone itself: Other DNA sequences in this specimen translate into the identical CDR3. The chain uses TRBV6-5 and TRBJ1-4; TRBD1 matches 10 bases. Germline lookup yields CDR1 MNHEY and CDR2 SVGAGI. J lost 4 bases, V lost 6 bases, and 2 bases had no gene match. This CDR3 is built from 14 residues. Here the CDR3 reads CASRGTGDNEKLFF. CDR3 DNA sequence: TGTGCCAGCAGGGGGACAGGGGATAATGAAAAACTGTTTTTT.

V gene TRBV7-6 combines with J gene TRBJ2-1; TRBD2 might be the D (6 bases). Trimming cost V 1 base and J 6 bases, with 13 bases left between them. The CDR3 contains 15 residues. Germline CDR1 is SGHVS and CDR2 is FNYEAQ. DNA for the CDR3: TGTGCCAGCAGCTTAGAGGAGGGGTTTGGCAATGAGCAGTTCTTC. Translated, it gives CASSLEEGFGNEQFF.

This sequence joins TRBV2 and TRBJ1-6; no reliable D call. The CDR3 sequence is 14 residues long. The V end was cut by 5 bases, the J end by 0 bases, with 5 bases between. Germline lookup yields CDR1 SNHLY and CDR2 FYNNEI. The CDR3 spells CASSTRSYNSPLHF. The CDR3 bases are TGTGCCAGCAGTACTCGCTCCTATAATTCACCCCTCCACTTT.

The V gene is TRBV5-1, the J gene TRBJ2-3, with a tentative D call TRBD2 (5 bases). CDR1 and CDR2 (germline): SGHRS, YFSETQ. Trimming took off 3 bases at V and 2 bases at J, with 7 bases between the two ends. This CDR3 is 13 amino acids long. Written as DNA, the CDR3 is TGCGCCAGCAGCTCACTAGACACAGATACGCAGTATTTT. Translating it yields CASSSLDTDTQYF.

V usage is TRBV19 and J usage is TRBJ2-1; D unresolved. The V gene's germline CDR1 is LNHDA and CDR2 SQIVND (reference sequence). Trimming pared 0 bases from V and 0 bases from J, leaving 9 bases between. The CDR3 has 16 amino acids. This CDR3 reads CASSIDGPSSYNEQFF. The CDR3 bases are TGTGCCAGTAGTATAGATGGTCCTAGCTCCTACAATGAGCAGTTCTTC.

The CDR3 DNA reads TGTGCCAGCAGCTCAGGAGCGGGCCGGCTTGGTAGTCAGCCCCAGCATTTT. Residues: CASSSGAGRLGSQPQHF. This chain joins TRBV5-5 and TRBJ1-5, with D unresolved. The CDR3 totals 17 residues. Deletions cut 3 bases from V and 6 bases from J, with 22 bases between. The germline gives CDR1 SGHKS, CDR2 YYEKEE (reference sequence).

The rearrangement uses TRBV27 and TRBJ1-1; 9 positions match TRBD1. This CDR3 spans 15 amino acids. The V segment lost 8 bases and the J segment 5 bases; nucleotides outside the gene matches: 12. CDR1 and CDR2 from the germline V gene are MNHEY and SMNVEV (reference sequence). DNA of the CDR3: TGTGCCAGCCCGGGGACAGGGACCATTCAAACTGAAGCTTTCTTT. Translated, it gives CASPGTGTIQTEAFF.

J is TRBJ1-6 and V is TRBV19; possible D gene TRBD1, 5 bases. CDR3 length: 14 amino acids. V lost 3 bases, J lost 9 bases, and 12 bases lay in between. The germline V gene has CDR1 LNHDA and CDR2 SQIVND (reference sequence). The CDR3 coding sequence is TGTGCCAGTAGTATTCCAAGGGGAAGTTCACCCCTCCACTTT. Its protein is CASSIPRGSSPLHF.

The V call is TRBV19, the J call TRBJ2-2; TRBD2 might be the D (5 bases). Trimming removed 3 bases from V and 7 bases from J, with 15 bases in between. This CDR3 region has 15 residues. Germline CDR1 LNHDA, CDR2 SQIVND (reference sequence). The CDR3 loop is CASSIFGKLGGELFF. In nucleotides, the CDR3 is TGTGCCAGTAGTATCTTCGGGAAGTTGGGCGGGGAGCTGTTTTTT.

The chain links TRBV29-1 to TRBJ1-2; possibly TRBD1 for D (6 bases). The CDR3 contains 19 residues. Germline loops: CDR1 SQVTM, CDR2 ANQGSEA. V was shortened by 6 bases and J by 2 bases, with 31 bases between the two germline ends. CDR3 DNA: TGCAGCGTACTGACACAGGGTTCAACGAAAGCCGGGTGGAACTATGGCTACACCTTC. Protein sequence: CSVLTQGSTKAGWNYGYTF.

This clone has a single count. The chain employs TRBV27 and TRBJ2-5; D not resolved. Trimming removed 3 bases at V and 0 bases at J, with 5 bases between. Germline V lookup: CDR1 MNHEY, CDR2 SMNVEV (reference sequence). This CDR3 spans 13 amino acids. Here the CDR3 DNA reads TGTGCCAGCAGTTTCGTCTACCAAGAGACCCAGTACTTC. Translating gives CASSFVYQETQYF.

The sample holds one count of this clone. The chain combines TRBV25-1 with TRBJ2-5, with D unresolved. Trimming cost V 6 bases and J 5 bases, with 10 bases left between them. CDR3 size: 12 residues. CDR1 is MGHDK, CDR2 SYGVNS, per germline. The CDR3 spells CASSQSWETQYF. DNA for the CDR3: TGTGCCAGCAGCCAAAGCTGGGAGACCCAGTACTTC.

CDR3 sequence (DNA): TGTGCCAGCAGCCCCGTAGGGACTAGCGGGATCGGGCAGTACTTC. It encodes CASSPVGTSGIGQYF. V gene TRBV7-2 combines with J gene TRBJ2-7; 13 bases are a match to TRBD2. Per the germline V gene, CDR1 is SGHTA and CDR2 is FQGNSA. CDR3 length equals 15 residues. Germline trimming cut 5 bases from V and 9 bases from J; bases unmatched to any gene: 10.

This clone was found once. V usage is TRBV7-6 and J usage is TRBJ2-3; no definite D call. The CDR3 covers 17 residues. Germline CDR1 SGHVS, CDR2 FNYEAQ. Deletions cut 1 base from V and 1 base from J, with 15 bases between. The CDR3 nucleotides read TGTGCCAGCAGCTTAGGGCGACTGTCCGCGGGCACAGATACGCAGTATTTT. It encodes CASSLGRLSAGTDTQYF.

DNA for the CDR3: TGTGCCAGCAGCCGGCGGGGTGACAAACATCAGCCCCAGCATTTT. Protein: CASSRRGDKHQPQHF. This chain uses TRBV5-6 with TRBJ1-5; the D is unclear. Germline assignment: CDR1 SGHDT and CDR2 YYEEEE. CDR3 length: 15 amino acids. Trimming stripped 4 bases from V and 5 bases from J, with 16 bases between.

This chain uses TRBV11-2 with TRBJ2-3, with D tentatively TRBD2 (6 bases). V lost 4 bases and J 5 bases, leaving 16 bases between the germline ends. The V gene's germline CDR1 is SGHAT and CDR2 FQNNGV. The CDR3 consists of 15 residues. The CDR3, as DNA: TGTGCCAGCAGCTGGGGTTTGGTGGAGGGAGATACGCAGTATTTT. As protein: CASSWGLVEGDTQYF. The full variable domain, rest sourced from reference TRBV11-2 and TRBJ2-3, is EAGVAQSPRYKIIEKRQSVAFWCNPISGHATLYWYQQILGQGPKLLIQFQNNGVVDDSQLPKDRFSAERLKGVDSTLKIQPAKLEDSAVYLCASSWGLVEGDTQYFGPGTRLTVL.

The chain joins TRBV19 to TRBJ1-1, with no clear D. This CDR3 region has 11 residues. From germline, CDR1 is LNHDA and CDR2 SQIVND (reference sequence). V shed 9 bases and J shed 3 bases, with 8 bases lying between them. CDR3 protein: CASARDTEAFF. DNA of the CDR3: TGTGCCAGCGCGAGGGACACTGAAGCTTTCTTT.

J is TRBJ2-7 and V is TRBV7-9, with D possibly TRBD1 on 6 matching bases. The CDR3 covers 14 residues. The V end lost 4 bases, the J end lost 0 bases, and 10 bases lay between the germline ends. CDR1 and CDR2 from the germline V gene are SEHNR and FQNEAQ (reference sequence). The CDR3 nucleotides read TGTGCCAGCAGCTCAAGACAGGACTCCTACGAGCAGTACTTC. Residues: CASSSRQDSYEQYF. The variable domain in full, with the rest retrieved from reference TRBV7-9 and TRBJ2-7, is DTGVSQNPRHKITKRGQNVTFRCDPISEHNRLYWYRQTLGQGPEFLTYFQNEAQLEKSRLLSDRFSAERPKGSFSTLEIQRTEQGDSAMYLCASSSRQDSYEQYFGPGTRLTVT.

V and J are TRBV9 and TRBJ2-2; D may be TRBD1 (6 bases). CDR1 is SGDLS and CDR2 is YYNGEE in the germline V gene. V lost 3 bases and J lost 7, with 10 bases in between. There are 13 residues in the CDR3. CDR3 coding DNA: TGTGCCAGCAGCGACAGGGTTTACGGGGAGCTGTTTTTT. It yields the protein CASSDRVYGELFF.

The J gene is TRBJ1-1, the V gene TRBV10-3; 7 positions agree with TRBD1. Trimming cost V 0 bases and J 6 bases; bases outside gene matches: 4. The CDR3 extends over 14 amino acids. Germline CDR1 and CDR2: ENHRY and SYGVKD. CDR3 region: CAISESGGRPEAFF. The CDR3 DNA is TGTGCCATCAGTGAGTCAGGGGGCCGACCTGAAGCTTTCTTT.

J is TRBJ2-5 and V is TRBV4-1; 13 nucleotides line up with TRBD2. Per the germline V gene, CDR1 is MGHRA and CDR2 is YSYEKL. V gave up 3 bases and J gave up 5 bases; unmatched junction bases: 9. This CDR3 spans 17 amino acids. CDR3 bases: TGCGCCAGCAGCCATGGACTAGCGGGAGAAGAGTGGGAGACCCAGTACTTC. As protein: CASSHGLAGEEWETQYF.

This chain joins TRBV10-3 and TRBJ2-7, with 12 bases identical to TRBD2. The CDR3 has 19 residues. Germline assignment: CDR1 ENHRY and CDR2 SYGVKD. The V segment lost 3 bases and the J segment 0 bases; nucleotides outside the gene matches: 12. CDR3 sequence (DNA): TGTGCCATCAGTGATCGTAAGACTAGCGGGAGAATAGGCTCCTACGAGCAGTACTTC. It is translated as CAISDRKTSGRIGSYEQYF.

This clone has only one observation. The chain carries TRBV7-9 and TRBJ2-3; D is unresolved. The CDR3 spans 14 residues. Trimming took off 2 bases at V and 3 bases at J, with 9 bases between the two ends. Germline CDR1 SEHNR, CDR2 FQNEAQ (reference sequence). CDR3 sequence reads: CASSLSSVTDTQYF. CDR3 coding DNA: TGTGCCAGCAGCTTATCTTCTGTAACAGATACGCAGTATTTT.

The chain has TRBV27 and TRBJ2-7; weak D call: TRBD2 (5 bases). Trimming took off 3 bases at V and 1 base at J, with 13 bases between the two ends. Germline V gives CDR1 MNHEY, CDR2 SMNVEV (reference sequence). The length of the CDR3 is 15 residues. DNA of the CDR3: TGTGCCAGCAGTTTGGAACGGGATTCATCCTACGAGCAGTACTTC. Translated: CASSLERDSSYEQYF.

The V call is TRBV5-1, the J call TRBJ2-7, with 8 bases fitting TRBD1. Germline V gene lookup returns CDR1 SGHRS and CDR2 YFSETQ. This CDR3 is built from 13 residues. V trimming: 7 bases; J trimming: 0 bases; junction bases outside the gene matches: 3. The CDR3 sequence is CASGDRGSYEQYF. In DNA, the CDR3 is TGCGCCAGCGGCGACAGGGGCTCCTACGAGCAGTACTTC. The variable domain in full, with the rest retrieved from reference TRBV5-1 and TRBJ2-7, is KAGVTQTPRYLIKTRGQQVTLSCSPISGHRSVSWYQQTPGQGLQFLFEYFSETQRNKGNFPGRFSGRQFSNSRSEMNVSTLELGDSALYLCASGDRGSYEQYFGPGTRLTVT.

This clone was observed a few times. This chain joins TRBV12-3 or TRBV12-4 and TRBJ2-5, with unresolved D. CDR3 length: 12 amino acids. Trimming took 3 bases from V and 5 from J, leaving 7 bases between them. CDR3 sequence: CASSFTRETQYF. The CDR3 DNA is TGTGCCAGCAGTTTTACTCGGGAGACCCAGTACTTC.